This paragraph reports one T cell receptor beta chain. The length of the CDR3 is 12 residues. V lost 4 bases to trimming and J lost 7 bases, with 11 bases between them. Germline V lookup: CDR1 SGHDT, CDR2 YYEEEE. Method: immunoSEQ multiplex PCR; TCRdb's copy keeps in-frame clones and lacks some. The table has fewer than 300,000 clones, more than 75% seen once. This record belongs to a study of cytomegalovirus exposure and HLA in healthy donors. Sequencing used PBMCs. This rearrangement joins TRBV5-6 to TRBJ1-1; D may be TRBD1 (6 bases). The sequence derives from a woman between 18 and 29 years old in good health and CMV-seronegative. In nucleotides, the CDR3 is TGTGCCAGCAGCGCCGGACAGCTTGAAGCTTTCTTT. Its translation is CASSAGQLEAFF.